The 3 T cell receptor beta chains listed next were all sequenced from one sample in a study of PD-1 blockade in classical Hodgkin lymphoma. The time point was: newly diagnosed, previously untreated cHL patient sample. Magnetic negative selection purified CD4+ T cells from thawed PBMCs. Profiling relied on immunoSEQ multiplex PCR, and the TCRdb table lists in-frame clones only, not all of them. The sample records about 30,000 clones, approximately 90% being singletons. Sequencing input: CD4+ T cells from blood. The receptors shown here come from a human donor with classical Hodgkin lymphoma.

The V call is TRBV11-3, the J call TRBJ1-1; D unclear. This CDR3 has 15 amino acids. The germline gives CDR1 SGHNT, CDR2 YENEEA. Trimming removed 5 bases at V and 0 bases at J, with 13 bases between. This chain's CDR3 is CASSPPENMNTEAFF. In nucleotides, the CDR3 is TGTGCCAGCAGCCCCCCCGAGAACATGAACACTGAAGCTTTCTTT.

J is TRBJ2-5 and V is TRBV5-3; 12 nucleotides align to TRBD1. TRBV5-3 is marked as an open reading frame, function uncertain. The CDR3 runs to 19 residues. Trimming took 4 bases from V and 1 from J; bases not matched to a gene: 14. The chain's CDR3 is CARSPPGTGGAEAQETQYF. CDR3 sequence (DNA): TGTGCCAGAAGCCCACCCGGGACAGGGGGCGCGGAGGCCCAAGAGACCCAGTACTTC.

In DNA, the CDR3 is TGTGCCAGCTCACCACGGGGGACAGGGGGAGGAGAGCAGTACTTC. Its translation is CASSPRGTGGGEQYF. The V gene is TRBV18, the J gene TRBJ2-7; 11 positions match TRBD1. V was pared by 1 base and J by 7 bases, with 6 bases of the junction left unmatched. This CDR3 is built from 15 residues. CDR1 is KGHSH, CDR2 LQKENI, per germline.